This TCR beta chain was recorded in a study of shared clonotypes between healthy human individuals. Trimming took off 2 bases at V and 1 base at J, with 12 bases between the two ends. Germline V lookup: CDR1 MNHEY, CDR2 SMNVEV (reference sequence). This CDR3 has 16 amino acids. Regarding the study as a whole: Clonotypes not shared had lower generation probabilities than those common to all four donors. Shared across several donors were 4% to 5% of the naive CD4 clonotypes.

In the case of this clone: What it binds is unknown.

TCRdb keeps only in-frame clones here, not all; method: immunoSEQ multiplex PCR. The table lists 1,500,000 or so clones, approximately 98.5% of them singletons. The chain carries TRBV27 and TRBJ2-1; the D is unclear. The source material was naive CD4+ T cells sorted from blood. Subset given: CD45RA+ positively selected. The receptor comes from a young man in good health. Here the CDR3 DNA reads TGTGCCAGCAGTTTAGGTACTCGCACATCCTACAATGAGCAGTTCTTC. It codes for CASSLGTRTSYNEQFF.